These T cell receptor beta chains were read from a single sample in a study of blood T cell repertoires in COVID-19. Clones were sequenced by immunoSEQ multiplex PCR, and TCRdb holds only the in-frame ones, with some missing. The repertoire holds roughly 240,000 clones, with about four fifths as singletons. Sequences were obtained from peripheral blood. These receptors came from a woman aged 70-85 years with acute or convalescent COVID-19. CDR3s include the opening cysteine and the closing phenylalanine or tryptophan. Fields, in order: D gene, J gene, clone size, V gene, CDR3 DNA, CDR3 protein. A D gene is named only where the DNA matches it firmly. Some rows have no size entry. The others give once, few or many, or a class for an expanded clone.

D gene: TRBD1; J gene: TRBJ1-6; clone size: .; V gene: TRBV6-1; CDR3 DNA: TGTGCCAGCAGACAGGGGGATAATTCACCCCTCCACTTT; CDR3 protein: CASRQGDNSPLHF
D gene: TRBD1; J gene: TRBJ1-2; clone size: .; V gene: TRBV4-3; CDR3 DNA: TGCGCCAGCAGCCAAGATCAAGGGGGCAGAACTAACTATGGCTACACCTTC; CDR3 protein: CASSQDQGGRTNYGYTF
D gene: TRBD1; J gene: TRBJ1-1; clone size: .; V gene: TRBV5-1; CDR3 DNA: TGCGCCAGTTGGGGACAGCGACCGATTGAAGCTTTCTTT; CDR3 protein: CASWGQRPIEAFF
D gene: .; J gene: TRBJ1-4; clone size: .; V gene: TRBV6-5; CDR3 DNA: TGTGCCAGCACCCGTCGATGGACAGCTGAAAAACTGTTTTTT; CDR3 protein: CASTRRWTAEKLFF
D gene: TRBD1; J gene: TRBJ2-6; clone size: once; V gene: TRBV4-3; CDR3 DNA: TGCGCCAGCAGCGAACGGACAGGGCTTTTCTCTGGGGCCAACGTCCTGACTTTC; CDR3 protein: CASSERTGLFSGANVLTF
D gene: .; J gene: TRBJ2-2; clone size: .; V gene: TRBV6-4; CDR3 DNA: TGTGCCAGCAGTGATGGCCCAGGTTACACCGGGGAGCTGTTTTTT; CDR3 protein: CASSDGPGYTGELFF
D gene: .; J gene: TRBJ2-2; clone size: .; V gene: TRBV28; CDR3 DNA: TGTGCCAGCAGGCGAACAGGGCCCTCGAACACCGGGGAGCTGTTTTTT; CDR3 protein: CASRRTGPSNTGELFF
D gene: .; J gene: TRBJ1-1; clone size: .; V gene: TRBV7-9; CDR3 DNA: TGTGCCAGCAGCTTAGAGGCCACCGGTTGGGGTGGGGCCACTGAAGCTTTCTTT; CDR3 protein: CASSLEATGWGGATEAFF
D gene: TRBD1; J gene: TRBJ2-5; clone size: .; V gene: TRBV24-1; CDR3 DNA: TGTGCCACCAGTGATGCAGGGGGCCCCCACCAAGAGACCCAGTACTTC; CDR3 protein: CATSDAGGPHQETQYF
D gene: .; J gene: TRBJ1-2; clone size: .; V gene: TRBV7-2; CDR3 DNA: TGTGCCAGCAGCTTAGGGGGGCAGCCCTATGGCTACACCTTC; CDR3 protein: CASSLGGQPYGYTF
D gene: .; J gene: TRBJ2-3; clone size: .; V gene: TRBV15; CDR3 DNA: TGTGCCACCAGCAGAGATTTATATACGCAGTATTTT; CDR3 protein: CATSRDLYTQYF
D gene: TRBD1; J gene: TRBJ2-7; clone size: .; V gene: TRBV25-1; CDR3 DNA: TGTGCCAGCAGTGAATGGGCAGGACAGGGAGACGAGCAGTACTTC; CDR3 protein: CASSEWAGQGDEQYF
D gene: TRBD2; J gene: TRBJ2-7; clone size: .; V gene: TRBV10-2; CDR3 DNA: TGCGCCAGCAGTTCCCGCGGGGGAGTATACGAGCAGTACTTC; CDR3 protein: CASSSRGGVYEQYF
D gene: .; J gene: TRBJ1-2; clone size: .; V gene: TRBV28; CDR3 DNA: TGTGCCAGCAGTTCAGGGGAAGGGAAAAATGGCTACACCTTC; CDR3 protein: CASSSGEGKNGYTF
D gene: .; J gene: TRBJ1-1; clone size: few; V gene: TRBV14; CDR3 DNA: TGTGCCAGCAGCCGTGACATGAACACTGAAGCTTTCTTT; CDR3 protein: CASSRDMNTEAFF
D gene: .; J gene: TRBJ1-3; clone size: .; V gene: TRBV9; CDR3 DNA: TGTGCCAGCAAAGACGGGGCTGGAAACACCATATATTTT; CDR3 protein: CASKDGAGNTIYF
D gene: .; J gene: TRBJ1-4; clone size: .; V gene: TRBV29-1; CDR3 DNA: TGCAGCGTCCATCTGCGGGGGGTTAATGAAAAACTGTTTTTT; CDR3 protein: CSVHLRGVNEKLFF
D gene: .; J gene: TRBJ1-1; clone size: .; V gene: TRBV5-1; CDR3 DNA: TGCGCCAGCAGCTTGGTGGCGGGCACTGAAGCTTTCTTT; CDR3 protein: CASSLVAGTEAFF
D gene: TRBD1; J gene: TRBJ1-1; clone size: .; V gene: TRBV12-3/TRBV12-4; CDR3 DNA: TGTGCCAGCAGTGGACAGGGTCGCACTGAAGCTTTCTTT; CDR3 protein: CASSGQGRTEAFF
D gene: .; J gene: TRBJ1-2; clone size: few; V gene: TRBV4-2; CDR3 DNA: TGTGCCAGCAGCCAAGTAGCTTCACCGAGCATGTATGGCTACACCTTC; CDR3 protein: CASSQVASPSMYGYTF
D gene: .; J gene: TRBJ1-2; clone size: .; V gene: TRBV10-3; CDR3 DNA: TGTGCCATCAGTGAGCACAAAGAAGACTATGGCTACACCTTC; CDR3 protein: CAISEHKEDYGYTF
D gene: .; J gene: TRBJ1-3; clone size: .; V gene: TRBV6-5; CDR3 DNA: TGTGCCAGCAGTTACTCTGGCAGGGCTGGAAACACCATATATTTT; CDR3 protein: CASSYSGRAGNTIYF
D gene: TRBD1; J gene: TRBJ1-6; clone size: .; V gene: TRBV7-6; CDR3 DNA: TGTGCCAGCAGCTCCCCAGGGGGCGCCTCCTATAATTCACCCCTCCACTTT; CDR3 protein: CASSSPGGASYNSPLHF
D gene: .; J gene: TRBJ1-1; clone size: few; V gene: TRBV4-3; CDR3 DNA: TGCGCCAGCAGCCAAGAAGAAAGGGGCCGGGCTGAAGCTTTCTTT; CDR3 protein: CASSQEERGRAEAFF
D gene: .; J gene: TRBJ1-2; clone size: .; V gene: TRBV7-8; CDR3 DNA: TGTGCCAGCAGCTTATCGGCAGGGCACTATGGCTACACCTTC; CDR3 protein: CASSLSAGHYGYTF
D gene: .; J gene: TRBJ1-4; clone size: .; V gene: TRBV6-5; CDR3 DNA: TGTGCCAGCAGCTCCCTGACAGGAAGTTATGAAAAACTGTTTTTT; CDR3 protein: CASSSLTGSYEKLFF
D gene: .; J gene: TRBJ2-3; clone size: .; V gene: TRBV4-2; CDR3 DNA: TGTGCCAGCAGCCAAGGCGGGATGGGGGGGCCTAGCACAGATACGCAGTATTTT; CDR3 protein: CASSQGGMGGPSTDTQYF
D gene: TRBD1; J gene: TRBJ2-1; clone size: once; V gene: TRBV30; CDR3 DNA: TGTGCCTGGAGCCTCCAGGACAGGCCCTACAATGAGCAGTTCTTC; CDR3 protein: CAWSLQDRPYNEQFF
D gene: .; J gene: TRBJ2-7; clone size: .; V gene: TRBV6-2/TRBV6-3; CDR3 DNA: TGTGCCAGCAGTTACTCCCAGGGCTCCTACGAGCAGTACTTC; CDR3 protein: CASSYSQGSYEQYF
D gene: .; J gene: TRBJ1-5; clone size: once; V gene: TRBV18; CDR3 DNA: TGTGCCAGCTCACCATCTGGGGGGGGACAGCCCCAGCATTTT; CDR3 protein: CASSPSGGGQPQHF
D gene: TRBD1; J gene: TRBJ1-1; clone size: .; V gene: TRBV6-5; CDR3 DNA: TGTGCCACCGAAGGACAGGGCAGCACTGAAGCTTTCTTT; CDR3 protein: CATEGQGSTEAFF
D gene: .; J gene: TRBJ1-5; clone size: .; V gene: TRBV28; CDR3 DNA: TGTGCCAGCAGTCCGCTGGGGCAGATTCCCAATCAGCCCCAGCATTTT; CDR3 protein: CASSPLGQIPNQPQHF
D gene: .; J gene: TRBJ1-3; clone size: .; V gene: TRBV3-1/TRBV3-2; CDR3 DNA: TGTGCCAGCAGCCAAGATGTGCGCTCTGGAAACACCATATATTTT; CDR3 protein: CASSQDVRSGNTIYF
D gene: .; J gene: TRBJ2-7; clone size: many; V gene: TRBV3-1/TRBV3-2; CDR3 DNA: TGTGCCAGCAGCCCCCTAGGGGGGGCAGATTACGAGCAGTACTTC; CDR3 protein: CASSPLGGADYEQYF
D gene: .; J gene: TRBJ2-3; clone size: .; V gene: TRBV7-9; CDR3 DNA: TGTGCCAGCAGCGAGGGAGATACGCAGTATTTT; CDR3 protein: CASSEGDTQYF
D gene: TRBD1; J gene: TRBJ2-1; clone size: .; V gene: TRBV7-2; CDR3 DNA: TGTGCCAGCAGCTTAGGGCAGGGGGCGTATGAGCAGTTCTTC; CDR3 protein: CASSLGQGAYEQFF
D gene: .; J gene: TRBJ2-7; clone size: .; V gene: TRBV5-1; CDR3 DNA: TGCGCCAGCAGCTTAGGGGACTTCCCCCCCGGCGAGCAGTACTTC; CDR3 protein: CASSLGDFPPGEQYF
D gene: .; J gene: TRBJ2-7; clone size: .; V gene: TRBV20-1; CDR3 DNA: TGCAGTGCTATTGATCCACTTTCCTACGAGCAGTACTTC; CDR3 protein: CSAIDPLSYEQYF
D gene: TRBD1; J gene: TRBJ2-2; clone size: many; V gene: TRBV28; CDR3 DNA: TGTGCCAGCACCCTAAGGAGGACCGGGACAGCGAACACCGGGGAGCTGTTTTTT; CDR3 protein: CASTLRRTGTANTGELFF
D gene: TRBD1; J gene: TRBJ2-2; clone size: .; V gene: TRBV6-5; CDR3 DNA: TGTGCCAGCGGTTCGAACAGGGGCCGTCGGTCGGAGCTGTTTTTT; CDR3 protein: CASGSNRGRRSELFF
D gene: TRBD1; J gene: TRBJ1-1; clone size: .; V gene: TRBV18; CDR3 DNA: TGTGCCAGCTCCCAGTCCGGGACAGGGAACACTGAAGCTTTCTTT; CDR3 protein: CASSQSGTGNTEAFF
D gene: .; J gene: TRBJ1-1; clone size: .; V gene: TRBV6-2/TRBV6-3; CDR3 DNA: TGTGCCAGCACCCCCGAACAGGTTCAAACTGAAGCTTTCTTT; CDR3 protein: CASTPEQVQTEAFF
D gene: .; J gene: TRBJ2-3; clone size: .; V gene: TRBV5-1; CDR3 DNA: TGCGCCAGCAGCTCGGCCCCCTCAGGGGGCACAGATACGCAGTATTTT; CDR3 protein: CASSSAPSGGTDTQYF
D gene: TRBD2; J gene: TRBJ2-7; clone size: .; V gene: TRBV18; CDR3 DNA: TGTGCCAGCTCACCCAGCGGGGACGAGCAGTACTTC; CDR3 protein: CASSPSGDEQYF
D gene: TRBD1; J gene: TRBJ2-2; clone size: .; V gene: TRBV14; CDR3 DNA: TGTGCCAGCAGCCGGGGACAGTTCAACACCGGGGAGCTGTTTTTT; CDR3 protein: CASSRGQFNTGELFF
D gene: .; J gene: TRBJ1-1; clone size: few; V gene: TRBV6-2/TRBV6-3; CDR3 DNA: TGTGCCAGCAGTTACAGACAGGAAAACACTGAAGCTTTCTTT; CDR3 protein: CASSYRQENTEAFF
D gene: .; J gene: TRBJ1-1; clone size: .; V gene: TRBV6-5; CDR3 DNA: TGTGCCAGCCACCTGACAGGGAACACTGAAGCTTTCTTT; CDR3 protein: CASHLTGNTEAFF
D gene: TRBD2; J gene: TRBJ2-3; clone size: .; V gene: TRBV25-1; CDR3 DNA: TGTGCCAGCAGTGCACAGATAGCGGGGGGCCACGCAGATACGCAGTATTTT; CDR3 protein: CASSAQIAGGHADTQYF
D gene: TRBD1; J gene: TRBJ1-5; clone size: .; V gene: TRBV9; CDR3 DNA: TGTGCCAGCAGCCAGCAGGGGGAAAGCAATCAGCCCCAGCATTTT; CDR3 protein: CASSQQGESNQPQHF
D gene: TRBD1; J gene: TRBJ1-6; clone size: .; V gene: TRBV19; CDR3 DNA: TGTGCCAGTAGTATACAGGGGGTGGAAAGTTCACCCCTCCACTTT; CDR3 protein: CASSIQGVESSPLHF
D gene: TRBD1; J gene: TRBJ2-2; clone size: .; V gene: TRBV2; CDR3 DNA: TGTGCCAGAACTACAGGGGGTTCAAACACCGGGGAGCTGTTTTTT; CDR3 protein: CARTTGGSNTGELFF